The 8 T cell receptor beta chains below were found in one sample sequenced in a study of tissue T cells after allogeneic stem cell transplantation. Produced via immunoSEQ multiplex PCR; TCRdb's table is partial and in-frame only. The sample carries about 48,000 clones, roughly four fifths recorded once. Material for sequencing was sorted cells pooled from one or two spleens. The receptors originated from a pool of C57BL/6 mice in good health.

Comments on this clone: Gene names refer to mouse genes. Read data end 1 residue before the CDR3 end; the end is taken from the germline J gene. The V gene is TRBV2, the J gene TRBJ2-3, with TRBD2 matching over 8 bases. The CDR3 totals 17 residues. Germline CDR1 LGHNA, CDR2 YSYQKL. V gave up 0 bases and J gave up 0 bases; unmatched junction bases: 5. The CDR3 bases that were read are TGTGCCAGCAGCCAAGATAGGGGGGGGGCAAGTGCAGAAACGCTGTAT. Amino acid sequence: CASSQDRGGASAETLY. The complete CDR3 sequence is CASSQDRGGASAETLYF.

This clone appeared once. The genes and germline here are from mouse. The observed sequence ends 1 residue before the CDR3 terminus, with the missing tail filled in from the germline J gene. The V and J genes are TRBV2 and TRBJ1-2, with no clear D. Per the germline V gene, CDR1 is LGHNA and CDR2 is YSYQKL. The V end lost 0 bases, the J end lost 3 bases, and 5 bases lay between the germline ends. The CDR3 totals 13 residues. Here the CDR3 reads CASSQEGYSDYTF. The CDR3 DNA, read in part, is TGTGCCAGCAGCCAAGAGGGGTACTCCGACTACACC.

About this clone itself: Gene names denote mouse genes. CDR3 in amino acids: CASSLKGADIFYNYAEQFF. Partial CDR3 DNA: TGTGCCAGCAGTTTAAAGGGGGCGGATATTTTTTATAACTATGCTGAGCAGTTC. The gene calls are TRBV15 and TRBJ2-1; possibly TRBD1 for D (7 bases). The missing CDR3 end, 1 residue past where the read stops, is filled in from the germline J gene. Looked up from germline, CDR1 is SGHND and CDR2 is FRSKSL. V was cut by 2 bases and J by 0 bases, with 20 bases left in between. The CDR3 sequence is 19 residues long.

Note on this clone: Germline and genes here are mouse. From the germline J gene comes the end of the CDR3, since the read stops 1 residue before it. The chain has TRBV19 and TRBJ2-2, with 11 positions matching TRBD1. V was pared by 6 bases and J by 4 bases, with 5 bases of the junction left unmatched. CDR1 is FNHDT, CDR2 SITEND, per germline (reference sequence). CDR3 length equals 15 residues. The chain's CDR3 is CASTPGQGVTGQLYF. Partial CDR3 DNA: TGTGCCAGCACCCCGGGACAGGGGGTCACCGGGCAGCTCTAC.

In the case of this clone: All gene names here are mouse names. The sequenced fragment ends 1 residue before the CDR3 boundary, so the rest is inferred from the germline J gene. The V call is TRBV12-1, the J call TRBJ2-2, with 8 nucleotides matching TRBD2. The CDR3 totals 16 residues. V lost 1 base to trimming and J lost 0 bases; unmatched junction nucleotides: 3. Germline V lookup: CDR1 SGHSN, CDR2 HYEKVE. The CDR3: CASSLRLGSNTGQLYF. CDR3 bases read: TGTGCCAGCTCTCTTAGACTGGGGTCAAACACCGGGCAGCTCTAC.

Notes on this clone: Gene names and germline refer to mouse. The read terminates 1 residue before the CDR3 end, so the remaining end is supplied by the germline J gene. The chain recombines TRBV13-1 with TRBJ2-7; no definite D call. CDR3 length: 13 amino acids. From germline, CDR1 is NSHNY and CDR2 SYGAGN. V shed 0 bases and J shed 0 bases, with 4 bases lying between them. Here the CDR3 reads CASSDASSYEQYF. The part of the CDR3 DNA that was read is TGTGCCAGCAGTGATGCAAGCTCCTATGAACAGTAC.

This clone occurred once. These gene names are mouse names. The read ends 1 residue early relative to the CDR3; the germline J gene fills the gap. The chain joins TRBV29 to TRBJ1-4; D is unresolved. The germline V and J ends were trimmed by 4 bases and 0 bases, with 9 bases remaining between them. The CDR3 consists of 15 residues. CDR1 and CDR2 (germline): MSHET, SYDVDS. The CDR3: CASSSGILSNERLFF. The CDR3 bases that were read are TGTGCTAGCAGTTCGGGAATTCTTTCCAACGAAAGATTATTT.

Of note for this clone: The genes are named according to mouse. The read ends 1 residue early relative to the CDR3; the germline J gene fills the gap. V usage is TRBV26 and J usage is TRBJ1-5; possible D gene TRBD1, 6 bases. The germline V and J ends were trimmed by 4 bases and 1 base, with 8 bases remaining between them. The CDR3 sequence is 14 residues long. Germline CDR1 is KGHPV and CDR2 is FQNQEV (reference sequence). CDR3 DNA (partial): TGTGCCAGCAGTCCCGGGACAAACAACCAGGCTCCGCTT. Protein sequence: CASSPGTNNQAPL. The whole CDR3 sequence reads CASSPGTNNQAPLF.